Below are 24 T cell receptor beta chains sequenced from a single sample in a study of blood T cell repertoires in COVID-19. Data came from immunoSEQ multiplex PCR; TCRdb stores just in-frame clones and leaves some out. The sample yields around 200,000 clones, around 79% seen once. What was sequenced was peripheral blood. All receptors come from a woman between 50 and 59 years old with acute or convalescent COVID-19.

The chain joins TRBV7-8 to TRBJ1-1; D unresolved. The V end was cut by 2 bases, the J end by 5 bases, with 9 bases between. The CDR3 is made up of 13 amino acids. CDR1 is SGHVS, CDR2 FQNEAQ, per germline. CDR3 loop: CASSLYRETEAFF. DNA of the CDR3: TGTGCCAGCAGCTTATATAGGGAGACTGAAGCTTTCTTT.

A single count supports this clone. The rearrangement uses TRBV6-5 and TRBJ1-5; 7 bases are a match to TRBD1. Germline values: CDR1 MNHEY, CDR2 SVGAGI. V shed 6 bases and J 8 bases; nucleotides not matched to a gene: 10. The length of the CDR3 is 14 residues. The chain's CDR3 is CASRLRGGMEPQHF. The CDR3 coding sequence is TGTGCCAGCAGACTGCGAGGGGGCATGGAGCCCCAGCATTTT.

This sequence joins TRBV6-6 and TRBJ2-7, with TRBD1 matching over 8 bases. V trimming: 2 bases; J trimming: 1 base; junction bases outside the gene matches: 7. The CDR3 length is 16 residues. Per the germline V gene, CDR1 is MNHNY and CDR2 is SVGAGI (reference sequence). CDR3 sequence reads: CASSYADRVSSYEQYF. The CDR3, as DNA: TGTGCCAGCAGTTACGCGGACAGGGTTAGTTCCTACGAGCAGTACTTC.

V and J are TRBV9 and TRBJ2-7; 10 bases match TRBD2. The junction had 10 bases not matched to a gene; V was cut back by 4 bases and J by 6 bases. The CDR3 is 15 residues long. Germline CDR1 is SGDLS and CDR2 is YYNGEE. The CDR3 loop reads CASSPSAGGPLEQYF. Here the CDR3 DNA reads TGTGCCAGCAGCCCCTCAGCGGGAGGGCCCCTCGAGCAGTACTTC.

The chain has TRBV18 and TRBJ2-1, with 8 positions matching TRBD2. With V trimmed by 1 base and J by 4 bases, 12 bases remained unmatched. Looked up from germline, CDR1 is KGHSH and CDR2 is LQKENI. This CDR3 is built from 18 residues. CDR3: CASSPLPGGSTEYNEQFF. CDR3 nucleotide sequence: TGTGCCAGCTCACCACTTCCGGGGGGGAGCACCGAGTACAATGAGCAGTTCTTC.

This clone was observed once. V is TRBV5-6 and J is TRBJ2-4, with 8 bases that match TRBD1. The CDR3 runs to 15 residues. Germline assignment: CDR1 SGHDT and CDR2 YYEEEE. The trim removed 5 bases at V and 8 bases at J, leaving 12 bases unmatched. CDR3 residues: CASSGQGFDEDIQYF. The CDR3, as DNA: TGTGCCAGCAGTGGACAGGGTTTTGATGAGGACATTCAGTACTTC.

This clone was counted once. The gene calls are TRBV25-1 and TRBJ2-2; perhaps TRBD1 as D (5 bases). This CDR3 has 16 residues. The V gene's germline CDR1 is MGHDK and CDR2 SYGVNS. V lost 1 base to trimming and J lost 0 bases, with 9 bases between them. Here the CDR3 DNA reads TGTGCCAGCAGTGAATCGCGACAGTCGAACACCGGGGAGCTGTTTTTT. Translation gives CASSESRQSNTGELFF.

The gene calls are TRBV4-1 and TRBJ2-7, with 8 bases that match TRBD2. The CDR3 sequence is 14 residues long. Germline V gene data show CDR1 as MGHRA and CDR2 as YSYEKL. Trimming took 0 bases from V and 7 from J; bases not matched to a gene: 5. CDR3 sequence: CASSQDRLAGEQYF. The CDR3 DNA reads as TGCGCCAGCAGCCAAGATCGCCTAGCGGGTGAGCAGTACTTC.

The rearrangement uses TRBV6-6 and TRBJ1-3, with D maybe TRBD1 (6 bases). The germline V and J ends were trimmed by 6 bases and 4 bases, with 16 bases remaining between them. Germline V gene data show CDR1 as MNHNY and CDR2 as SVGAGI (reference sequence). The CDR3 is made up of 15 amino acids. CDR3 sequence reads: CASRHESGVGNTIYF. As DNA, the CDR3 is TGTGCCAGCAGACACGAATCAGGGGTGGGAAACACCATATATTTT.

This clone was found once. The chain's CDR3 is CASSSTGTGAPYEQYF. The CDR3 nucleotides are TGTGCCAGCAGCTCCACCGGGACAGGGGCCCCTTACGAGCAGTACTTC. V and J are TRBV5-6 and TRBJ2-7, with TRBD1 matching 10 bases. J lost 4 bases, V lost 3 bases, and 10 bases had no gene match. CDR1 and CDR2 (germline): SGHDT, YYEEEE. CDR3 length: 16 amino acids.

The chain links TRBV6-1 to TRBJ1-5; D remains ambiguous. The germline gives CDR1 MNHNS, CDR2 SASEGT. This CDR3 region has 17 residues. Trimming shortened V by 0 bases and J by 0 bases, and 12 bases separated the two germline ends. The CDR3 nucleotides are TGTGCCAGCAGTGAAGCGCTAAGCGGGTATAGCAATCAGCCCCAGCATTTT. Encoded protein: CASSEALSGYSNQPQHF.

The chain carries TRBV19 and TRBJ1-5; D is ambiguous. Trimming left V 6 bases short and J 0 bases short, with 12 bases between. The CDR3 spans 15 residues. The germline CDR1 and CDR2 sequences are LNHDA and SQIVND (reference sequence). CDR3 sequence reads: CASSPSLRSNQPQHF. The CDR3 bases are TGTGCCAGTAGCCCTTCCCTCCGTAGCAATCAGCCCCAGCATTTT.

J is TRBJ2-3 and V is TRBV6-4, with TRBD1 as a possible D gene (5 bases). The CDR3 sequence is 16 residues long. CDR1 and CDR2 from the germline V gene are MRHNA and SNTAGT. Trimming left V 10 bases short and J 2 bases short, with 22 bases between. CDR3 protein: CATLKWTPLYTDTQYF. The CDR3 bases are TGTGCCACCCTCAAGTGGACACCCCTTTACACAGATACGCAGTATTTT.

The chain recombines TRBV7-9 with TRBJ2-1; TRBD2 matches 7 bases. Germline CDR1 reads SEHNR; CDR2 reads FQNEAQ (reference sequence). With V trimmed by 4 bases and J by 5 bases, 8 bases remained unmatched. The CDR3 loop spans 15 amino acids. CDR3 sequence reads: CASSYVRLAHNEQFF. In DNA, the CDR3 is TGTGCCAGCAGCTATGTTAGACTAGCCCACAATGAGCAGTTCTTC.

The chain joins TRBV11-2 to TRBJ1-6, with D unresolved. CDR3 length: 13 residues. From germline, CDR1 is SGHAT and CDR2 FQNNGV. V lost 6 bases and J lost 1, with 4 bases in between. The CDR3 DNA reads TGTGCCAGCAGTCGGTCCTATAATTCACCCCTCCACTTT. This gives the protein CASSRSYNSPLHF. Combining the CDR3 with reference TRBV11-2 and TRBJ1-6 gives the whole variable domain EAGVAQSPRYKIIEKRQSVAFWCNPISGHATLYWYQQILGQGPKLLIQFQNNGVVDDSQLPKDRFSAERLKGVDSTLKIQPAKLEDSAVYLCASSRSYNSPLHFGNGTRLTVT.

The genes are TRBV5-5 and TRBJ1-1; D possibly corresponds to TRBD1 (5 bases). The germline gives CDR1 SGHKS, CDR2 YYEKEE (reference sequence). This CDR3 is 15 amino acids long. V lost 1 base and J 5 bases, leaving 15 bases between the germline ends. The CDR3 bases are TGTGCCAGCAGCTTGTCGGGGGGAGTTGCAACTGAAGCTTTCTTT. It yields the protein CASSLSGGVATEAFF. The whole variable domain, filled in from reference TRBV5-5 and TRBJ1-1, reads DAGVTQSPTHLIKTRGQQVTLRCSPISGHKSVSWYQQVLGQGPQFIFQYYEKEERGRGNFPDRFSARQFPNYSSELNVNALLLGDSALYLCASSLSGGVATEAFFGQGTRLTVV.

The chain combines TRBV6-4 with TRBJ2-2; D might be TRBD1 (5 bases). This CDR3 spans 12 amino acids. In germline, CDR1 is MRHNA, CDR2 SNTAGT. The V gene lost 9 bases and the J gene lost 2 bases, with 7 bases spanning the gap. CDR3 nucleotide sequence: TGTGCCAGAGGACATAACACCGGGGAGCTGTTTTTT. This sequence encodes CARGHNTGELFF.

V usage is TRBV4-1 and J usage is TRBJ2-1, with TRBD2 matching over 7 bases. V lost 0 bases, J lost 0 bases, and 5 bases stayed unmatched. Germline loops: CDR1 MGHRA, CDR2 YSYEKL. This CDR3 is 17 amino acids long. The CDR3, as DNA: TGCGCCAGCAGCCAAGATGGAGCGGGGATCTCCTACAATGAGCAGTTCTTC. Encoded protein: CASSQDGAGISYNEQFF.

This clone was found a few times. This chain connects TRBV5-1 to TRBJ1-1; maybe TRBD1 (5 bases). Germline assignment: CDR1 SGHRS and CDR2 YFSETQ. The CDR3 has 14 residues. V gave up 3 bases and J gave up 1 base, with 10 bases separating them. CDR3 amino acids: CASSSQGTNTEAFF. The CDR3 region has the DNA TGCGCCAGCAGCTCCCAGGGAACGAACACTGAAGCTTTCTTT. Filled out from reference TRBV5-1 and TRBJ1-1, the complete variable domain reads KAGVTQTPRYLIKTRGQQVTLSCSPISGHRSVSWYQQTPGQGLQFLFEYFSETQRNKGNFPGRFSGRQFSNSRSEMNVSTLELGDSALYLCASSSQGTNTEAFFGQGTRLTVV.

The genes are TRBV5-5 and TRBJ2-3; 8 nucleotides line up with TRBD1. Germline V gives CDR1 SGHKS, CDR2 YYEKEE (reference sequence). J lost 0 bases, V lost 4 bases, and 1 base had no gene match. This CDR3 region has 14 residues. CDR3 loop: CASSRTGSTDTQYF. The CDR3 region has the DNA TGTGCCAGCAGCAGGACAGGGAGCACAGATACGCAGTATTTT.

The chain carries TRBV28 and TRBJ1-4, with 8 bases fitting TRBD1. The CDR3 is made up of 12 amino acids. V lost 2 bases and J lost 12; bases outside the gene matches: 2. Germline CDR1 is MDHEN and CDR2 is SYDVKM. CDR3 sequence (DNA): TGTGCCAGCAGTTTAGGGACAGGTCAACTGTTTTTT. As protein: CASSLGTGQLFF.

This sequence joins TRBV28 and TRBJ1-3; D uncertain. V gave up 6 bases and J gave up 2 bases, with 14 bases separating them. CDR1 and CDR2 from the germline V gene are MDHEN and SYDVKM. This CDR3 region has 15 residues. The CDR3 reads CASRVPTGAGNTIYF. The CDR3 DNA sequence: TGTGCCAGCAGGGTACCCACGGGAGCTGGAAACACCATATATTTT.

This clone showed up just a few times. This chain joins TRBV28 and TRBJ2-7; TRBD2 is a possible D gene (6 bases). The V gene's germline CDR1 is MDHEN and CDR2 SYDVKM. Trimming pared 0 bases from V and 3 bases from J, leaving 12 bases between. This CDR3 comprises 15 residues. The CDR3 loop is CASSLWGSDYYEQYF. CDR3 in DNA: TGTGCCAGCAGTTTATGGGGATCGGACTACTACGAGCAGTACTTC.

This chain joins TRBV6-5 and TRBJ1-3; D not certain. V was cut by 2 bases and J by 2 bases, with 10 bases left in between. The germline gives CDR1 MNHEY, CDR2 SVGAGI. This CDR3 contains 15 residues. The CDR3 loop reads CASSYLLSTGNTIYF. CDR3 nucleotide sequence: TGTGCCAGCAGTTACCTTCTCTCTACTGGAAACACCATATATTTT.